The rows below give T cell receptor beta chains drawn from one sample of a study of blood T cell repertoires in COVID-19. This table comes from immunoSEQ multiplex PCR, and its TCRdb copy is limited to in-frame clones, with some not included. Of a few hundred thousand clones listed, around 87% are singletons. Sequences were obtained from PBMCs or T cells enriched from blood (not recorded which). Source of these receptors: a woman under 30 with acute COVID-19. Each CDR3 is given with its conserved first and last residue. Fields, in order: V gene, D gene, CDR3 protein. A D gene is named only where the DNA matches it firmly.

TRBV18 | TRBD1 | CASSPTLQGPSYNSPLHF
TRBV28 | TRBD2 | CASSSPSTSEYNEQFF
TRBV4-1 | TRBD1 | CASSQESGQVNQPQHF
TRBV7-2 | TRBD1 | CASSAPGQGEAFF
TRBV5-5 | NA | CASSTPSTGTGEQYF
TRBV2 | NA | CASSEAEGGTEAFF
TRBV5-1 | TRBD2 | CASKLAGQETQYF
TRBV12-3/TRBV12-4 | TRBD1 | CASRTGGSPLHF
TRBV7-3 | TRBD1 | CASSPQQPGQGTVNTEAFF
TRBV30 | NA | CAWSGVGAGSYNEQFF
TRBV2 | TRBD1 | CASSGQGESYGYTF
TRBV2 | TRBD1 | CASRGSGQGARGYTF
TRBV19 | TRBD1 | CASSPTGSGQPQHF
TRBV19 | TRBD2 | CASWTSGRAAGANVLTF
TRBV2 | NA | CASSEARTSRSPGELFF
TRBV7-2 | NA | CASSLRQANYGYTF
TRBV7-9 | NA | CASSWGLQGYTF
TRBV2 | TRBD2 | CASGGLAGVFEQFF
TRBV28 | TRBD1 | CAGSWDRGKSEQFF
TRBV9 | TRBD1 | CASSVGQGAYEQYF
TRBV5-1 | NA | CASSLEGLGSGYGYTF
TRBV12-3/TRBV12-4 | NA | CASSLNNAGEQYF
TRBV7-2 | NA | CASSLANGLEQYF
TRBV28 | NA | CASSQGRLGNQPQHF
TRBV5-4 | NA | CASSSQRENSPLHF
TRBV11-3 | TRBD1 | CASSLPQGSNQPQHF
TRBV6-5 | NA | CASSYSQSRGYTF
TRBV9 | NA | CASSVEDRSGADTQYF
TRBV28 | TRBD1 | CASSRTGTGAYTIYF
TRBV7-6 | TRBD2 | CASSLIAGITGELFF
TRBV2 | NA | CASSVTGTGELFF
TRBV5-1 | NA | CASSLTVTRSNTGELFF
TRBV28 | TRBD2 | CASSLLAGVLHEQFF
TRBV19 | TRBD1 | CASSMRDRGGSPLHF
TRBV27 | NA | CASCSTGSSGNTIYF
TRBV6-5 | NA | CASSGAGEYGYTF
TRBV5-1 | TRBD2 | CASSTGTSATDTQYF
TRBV4-2 | NA | CASSQKQLNTEAFF
TRBV11-3 | TRBD1 | CASSISSWPTGTYSEAFF
TRBV19 | TRBD2 | CASSIATSAQSSYEQYF
TRBV7-9 | NA | CASSPVRGRETQYF
TRBV11-3 | NA | CASSPQQDYEQYF
TRBV28 | NA | CASSSSKGPSYEQYF
TRBV10-2 | TRBD1 | CASRVQGRDSPLHF
TRBV11-3 | NA | CASSLEKGHQYNEQFF
TRBV5-5 | TRBD1 | CASSWDRETSGNTIYF
TRBV5-1 | NA | CASSLGSGEQFF
TRBV6-5 | TRBD1 | CASSLHTTGDAYEQYF
TRBV27 | TRBD2 | CASSLMTSGEMEQYF
TRBV28 | TRBD2 | CASSGGLAGYNEQFF
TRBV5-1 | NA | CASSQIAPGGYTF
TRBV29-1 | TRBD2 | CSVRGLGKETQYF
TRBV9 | NA | CASSQYIDTQYF
TRBV30 | NA | CAWSRAGTLNTEAFF